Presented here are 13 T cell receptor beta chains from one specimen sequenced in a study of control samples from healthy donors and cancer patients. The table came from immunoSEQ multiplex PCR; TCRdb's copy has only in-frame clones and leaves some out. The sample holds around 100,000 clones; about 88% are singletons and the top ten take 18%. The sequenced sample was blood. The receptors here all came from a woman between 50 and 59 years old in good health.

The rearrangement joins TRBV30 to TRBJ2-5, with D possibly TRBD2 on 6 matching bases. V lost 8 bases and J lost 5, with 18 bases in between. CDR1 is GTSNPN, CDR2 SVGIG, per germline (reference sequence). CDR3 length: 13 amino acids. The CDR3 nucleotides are TGTGCCGGAACGGGGGATATCACGGAGACCCAGTACTTC. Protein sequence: CAGTGDITETQYF.

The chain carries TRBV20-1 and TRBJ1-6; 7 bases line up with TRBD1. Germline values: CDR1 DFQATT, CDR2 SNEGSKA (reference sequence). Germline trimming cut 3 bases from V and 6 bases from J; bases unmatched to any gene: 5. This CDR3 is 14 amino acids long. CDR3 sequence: CSASQSGGNSPLHF. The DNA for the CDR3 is TGCAGTGCTAGTCAATCAGGGGGTAATTCACCCCTCCACTTT.

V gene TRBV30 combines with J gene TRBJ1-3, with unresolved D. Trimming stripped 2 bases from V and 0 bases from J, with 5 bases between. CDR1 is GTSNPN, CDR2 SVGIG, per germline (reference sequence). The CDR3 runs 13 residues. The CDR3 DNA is TGTGCCTGGAGTTACCGCTCTGGAAACACCATATATTTT. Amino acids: CAWSYRSGNTIYF. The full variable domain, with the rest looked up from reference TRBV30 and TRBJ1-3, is SQTIHQWPATLVQPVGSPLSLECTVEGTSNPNLYWYRQAAGRGLQLLFYSVGIGQISSEVPQNLSASRPQDRQFILSSKKLLLSDSGFYLCAWSYRSGNTIYFGEGSWLTVV.

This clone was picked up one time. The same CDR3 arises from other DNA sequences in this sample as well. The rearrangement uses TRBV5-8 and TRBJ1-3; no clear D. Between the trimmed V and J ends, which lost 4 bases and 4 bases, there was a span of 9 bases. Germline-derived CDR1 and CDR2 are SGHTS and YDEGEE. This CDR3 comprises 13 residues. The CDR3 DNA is TGTGCCAGCAGCCGAGGGTCCGGAAACACCATATATTTT. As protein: CASSRGSGNTIYF.

CDR3 loop: CAIGKTSGGANEQFF. The CDR3 nucleotides read TGTGCCATCGGGAAGACTAGCGGGGGGGCGAATGAGCAGTTCTTC. This chain connects TRBV10-3 to TRBJ2-1; 14 bases fit TRBD2. With V trimmed by 8 bases and J by 7 bases, 7 bases remained unmatched. The V gene's germline CDR1 is ENHRY and CDR2 SYGVKD. The CDR3 has 15 amino acids.

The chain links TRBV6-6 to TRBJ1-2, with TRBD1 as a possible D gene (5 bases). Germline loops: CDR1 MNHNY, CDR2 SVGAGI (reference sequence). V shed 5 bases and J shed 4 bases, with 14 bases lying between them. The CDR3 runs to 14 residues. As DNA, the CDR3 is TGTGCCAGCAGTAGGGGAGGGGCACTCTATGGCTACACCTTC. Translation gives CASSRGGALYGYTF.

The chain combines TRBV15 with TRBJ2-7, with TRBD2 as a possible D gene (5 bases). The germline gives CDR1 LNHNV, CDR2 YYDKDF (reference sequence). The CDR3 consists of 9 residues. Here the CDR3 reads CHAGYEQYV. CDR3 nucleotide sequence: TGTCACGCGGGTTACGAGCAGTACGTC.

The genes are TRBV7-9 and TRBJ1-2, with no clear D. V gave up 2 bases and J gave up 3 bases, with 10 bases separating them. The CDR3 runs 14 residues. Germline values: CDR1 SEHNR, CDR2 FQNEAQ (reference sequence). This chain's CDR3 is CASSLKDVYYGYTF. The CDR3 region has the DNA TGTGCCAGCAGCTTAAAGGACGTATACTATGGCTACACCTTC.

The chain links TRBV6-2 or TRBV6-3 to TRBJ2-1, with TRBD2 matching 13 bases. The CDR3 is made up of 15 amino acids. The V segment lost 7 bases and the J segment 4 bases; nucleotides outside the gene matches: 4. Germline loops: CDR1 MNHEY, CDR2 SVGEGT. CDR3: CASIPGLAGYNEQFF. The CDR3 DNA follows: TGTGCCAGCATCCCGGGACTAGCGGGATACAATGAGCAGTTCTTC.

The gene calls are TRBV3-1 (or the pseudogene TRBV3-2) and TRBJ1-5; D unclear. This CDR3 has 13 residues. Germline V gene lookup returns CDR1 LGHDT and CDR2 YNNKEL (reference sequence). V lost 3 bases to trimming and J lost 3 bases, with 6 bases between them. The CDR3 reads CASSHSTNQPQHF. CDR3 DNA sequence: TGTGCCAGCAGCCATTCCACCAATCAGCCCCAGCATTTT.

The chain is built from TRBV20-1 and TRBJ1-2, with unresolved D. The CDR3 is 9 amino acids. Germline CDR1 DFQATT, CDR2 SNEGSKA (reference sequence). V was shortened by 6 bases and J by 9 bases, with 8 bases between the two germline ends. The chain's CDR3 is CSAPLRYTF. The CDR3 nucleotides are TGCAGTGCCCCTTTGCGCTACACCTTC.

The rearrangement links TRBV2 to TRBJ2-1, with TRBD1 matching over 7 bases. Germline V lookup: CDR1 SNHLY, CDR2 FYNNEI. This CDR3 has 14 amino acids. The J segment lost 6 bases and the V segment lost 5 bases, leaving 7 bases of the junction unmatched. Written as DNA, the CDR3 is TGTGCCAGCAGTCCGGGACAGTACTTCAATGAGCAGTTCTTC. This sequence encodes CASSPGQYFNEQFF.

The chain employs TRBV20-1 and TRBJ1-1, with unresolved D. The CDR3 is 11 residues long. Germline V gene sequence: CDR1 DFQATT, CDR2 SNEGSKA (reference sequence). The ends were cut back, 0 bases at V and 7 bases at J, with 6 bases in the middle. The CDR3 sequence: CSARDQFEAFF. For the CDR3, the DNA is TGCAGTGCTAGAGATCAGTTTGAAGCTTTCTTT.